This TCR beta chain was found in a study of blood T cell repertoires in COVID-19. The data were produced by immunoSEQ multiplex PCR, yet TCRdb's version contains in-frame clones alone and is incomplete. The table lists about 130,000 clones, 70% to 90% of them singletons. Germline CDR1 is LNHDA and CDR2 is SQIVND (reference sequence). CDR3 length: 15 residues. V lost 5 bases and J 6 bases, leaving 16 bases between the germline ends. The chain joins TRBV19 to TRBJ1-4, with D unresolved. The clonotype originates from a man in his fifties with acute or convalescent COVID-19. Sequencing was done on a sample of peripheral blood. This CDR3 is CASSYRNRRDEKLFF. The DNA of the CDR3 is TGTGCCAGTAGTTACCGGAACAGACGAGATGAAAAACTGTTTTTT. The full variable domain, with the rest looked up from reference TRBV19 and TRBJ1-4, is DGGITQSPKYLFRKEGQNVTLSCEQNLNHDAMYWYRQDPGQGLRLIYYSQIVNDFQKGDIAEGYSVSREKKESFPLTVTSAQKNPTAFYLCASSYRNRRDEKLFFGSGTQLSVL.